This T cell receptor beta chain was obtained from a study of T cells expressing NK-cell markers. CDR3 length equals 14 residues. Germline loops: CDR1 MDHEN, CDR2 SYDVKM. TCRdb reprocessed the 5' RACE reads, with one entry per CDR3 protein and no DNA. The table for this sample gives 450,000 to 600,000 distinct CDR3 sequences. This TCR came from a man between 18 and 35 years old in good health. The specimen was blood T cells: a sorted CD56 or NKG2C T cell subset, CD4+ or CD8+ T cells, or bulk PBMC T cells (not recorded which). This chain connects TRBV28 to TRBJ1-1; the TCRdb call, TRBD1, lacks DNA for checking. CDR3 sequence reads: CATGGFLRNTEAFF.